One T cell receptor (beta chain) is described in this entry. In the study's own analysis: Amplified reference gene primers provided the basis for estimating nucleated cell counts. The data were produced by immunoSEQ multiplex PCR, yet TCRdb's version contains in-frame clones alone and is incomplete. That table is the source of V, J and clone size, and D and trimming were worked out from the DNA. The repertoire holds about 120,000 clones, with 88% as singletons. This record belongs to a study of blood T cell repertoires in COVID-19. Study-wide context: The United States, Italy and Spain provided the acute and convalescent COVID-19 samples.

The length of the CDR3 is 13 residues. The V end was cut by 5 bases, the J end by 7 bases, with 15 bases between. Germline values: CDR1 SQVTM, CDR2 ANQGSEA. J is TRBJ2-1 and V is TRBV29-1, with D possibly TRBD2 on 7 matching bases. The source of this sequence is a woman between 65 and 79 years old who had recovered from COVID-19. The source material was peripheral blood. CDR3 residues: CSVNKGGSNEQFF. The CDR3 nucleotides read TGCAGCGTTAACAAGGGGGGGTCGAATGAGCAGTTCTTC.